This T cell receptor (beta chain) came from a study of OX40 agonist ivuxolimab in advanced cancers. Study background: In this cohort, patients received ivuxolimab, an agonistic anti-OX40 (CD134) antibody. Findings of the study overall: Patients who responded partially at 0.1-3.0 mg/kg showed clonal expansion ranking among the lowest. Among the nonresponders, some also had low normalized T-cell clonal expansion.

The assay was immunoSEQ multiplex PCR, and TCRdb's table has in-frame clones only and misses some. The sample records tens of thousands of clones, roughly 85% being singletons. V shed 2 bases and J shed 5 bases, with 14 bases lying between them. Germline V gene lookup returns CDR1 SGDLS and CDR2 YYNGEE. CDR3 length: 14 residues. This clone has a handful of counts. Antigen: not known. The V and J genes are TRBV9 and TRBJ2-7, with D perhaps TRBD2 (5 bases). The origin of this receptor is an adult with an advanced solid tumor such as melanoma, head and neck, liver or kidney cancer. The sample in question was CD4+ or CD8+ T cells sorted from blood, obtained in a trial of the OX40 agonist ivuxolimab. The CDR3 DNA follows: TGTGCCAGCAGCGTCAGGTGGGAGTCGAACGAGCAGTACTTC. Its translation: CASSVRWESNEQYF.